This passage covers 25 T cell receptor beta chains from one sample sequenced in a study of shared clonotypes between healthy human individuals. Positive CCR7 selection of CD45RO-negative cells yielded the naive CD8 cells, and terminally differentiated effector memory CD45RA+ cells were excluded. Only in-frame clones appear in the TCRdb table, and some are missing; sequencing was by immunoSEQ multiplex PCR. The sample carries about 2 million clones, roughly 94% recorded once. Sequenced material: naive CD8+ T cells sorted from blood. These receptors were collected from a man between 18 and 29 years old in good health.

This sequence joins TRBV10-1 and TRBJ2-7; D may correspond to TRBD1 or TRBD2 (5 bases each). Germline-derived CDR1 and CDR2 are WNHNN and SYGVQD (reference sequence). This CDR3 contains 15 residues. The ends were cut back, 2 bases at V and 3 bases at J, with 14 bases in the middle. CDR3 coding DNA: TGCGCCAGCAGTGAGGGAGACCTGGGGGACTACGAGCAGTACTTC. This sequence encodes CASSEGDLGDYEQYF.

This clone was counted a single time. Different DNA sequences within this sample yield the same CDR3. The chain recombines TRBV13 with TRBJ1-1; maybe TRBD1 (5 bases). From germline, CDR1 is PRHDT and CDR2 FYEKMQ (reference sequence). The length of the CDR3 is 13 residues. V lost 0 bases and J lost 5, with 7 bases in between. The CDR3 protein is CASSLGGGTEAFF. DNA of the CDR3: TGTGCCAGCAGCTTAGGCGGGGGGACTGAAGCTTTCTTT.

J is TRBJ1-1 and V is TRBV5-4; no clear D. Germline CDR1 SGHNT, CDR2 YYREEE (reference sequence). The CDR3 consists of 12 residues. The germline V and J ends were trimmed by 6 bases and 1 base, with 7 bases remaining between them. The CDR3: CASKSQNTEAFF. CDR3 DNA sequence: TGTGCCAGCAAAAGCCAGAACACTGAAGCTTTCTTT.

The chain joins TRBV4-1 to TRBJ2-5, with D unresolved. CDR1 and CDR2 from the germline V gene are MGHRA and YSYEKL. Trimming removed 0 bases at V and 5 bases at J, with 13 bases between. The CDR3 covers 15 residues. DNA of the CDR3: TGCGCCAGCAGCCAAGAGGTACAGCTACAGGAGACCCAGTACTTC. Residues: CASSQEVQLQETQYF.

The chain links TRBV5-8 to TRBJ2-5, with D unclear. CDR3 length: 11 residues. In germline, CDR1 is SGHTS, CDR2 YDEGEE. V lost 0 bases and J 5 bases, leaving 2 bases between the germline ends. As DNA, the CDR3 is TGTGCCAGCAGCTTGGTTGAGACCCAGTACTTC. Protein sequence: CASSLVETQYF. The full variable domain, completed using reference TRBV5-8 and TRBJ2-5, is EAGVTQSPTHLIKTRGQQATLRCSPISGHTSVYWYQQALGLGLQFLLWYDEGEERNRGNFPPRFSGRQFPNYSSELNVNALELEDSALYLCASSLVETQYFGPGTRLLVL.

The chain recombines TRBV30 with TRBJ2-7; D is possibly TRBD1 (6 bases). CDR3 size: 15 residues. V lost 4 bases, J lost 1 base, and 17 bases lay in between. Per the germline V gene, CDR1 is GTSNPN and CDR2 is SVGIG (reference sequence). The CDR3 loop is CAWTIGRGPSYEQYF. CDR3 DNA: TGTGCCTGGACCATAGGCAGGGGACCTTCCTACGAGCAGTACTTC.

The gene calls are TRBV7-8 and TRBJ1-2; maybe TRBD1 (5 bases). The V gene lost 4 bases and the J gene lost 4 bases, with 19 bases spanning the gap. The V gene's germline CDR1 is SGHVS and CDR2 FQNEAQ. The CDR3 consists of 16 residues. The CDR3 DNA sequence: TGTGCCAGCAGCTCCTTGGTCCCTCGGGGGACCTATGGCTACACCTTC. Translated, it gives CASSSLVPRGTYGYTF.

This clone was seen a single time. The same CDR3 also results from other DNA sequences found in this sample. CDR3 region: CASSQDSEGSGNTIYF. For the CDR3, the DNA is TGCGCCAGCAGCCAAGATTCGGAGGGTTCTGGAAACACCATATATTTT. The chain couples TRBV4-1 to TRBJ1-3; D gene ambiguous. V lost 0 bases and J lost 1, with 10 bases in between. The CDR3 runs 16 residues. CDR1 and CDR2 from the germline V gene are MGHRA and YSYEKL.

This rearrangement joins TRBV5-5 to TRBJ2-7; D is possibly TRBD2 (5 bases). This CDR3 comprises 13 residues. Germline V gives CDR1 SGHKS, CDR2 YYEKEE (reference sequence). V was cut by 0 bases and J by 5 bases, with 9 bases left in between. The DNA for the CDR3 is TGTGCCAGCAGCTTGGCCTTCGGGAACGAGCAGTACTTC. Its protein product is CASSLAFGNEQYF.

The chain recombines TRBV14 with TRBJ2-1; D is possibly TRBD1 or TRBD2 (6 bases each). Trimming stripped 1 base from V and 7 bases from J, with 17 bases between. Germline loops: CDR1 SGHDN, CDR2 FVKESK. The length of the CDR3 is 16 residues. CDR3 nucleotides: TGTGCCAGCAGCCAAGGCGTCGGGGGCCCTGGGAATGAGCAGTTCTTC. Its translation is CASSQGVGGPGNEQFF.

V usage is TRBV30 and J usage is TRBJ1-1; TRBD1 matches 10 bases. The CDR3 is made up of 15 amino acids. The V gene's germline CDR1 is GTSNPN and CDR2 SVGIG (reference sequence). Trimming removed 3 bases from V and 3 bases from J; junction bases left unmatched: 7. DNA of the CDR3: TGTGCCTGGAGGGAGACAGGGGGCGGGTACACTGAAGCTTTCTTT. Translation: CAWRETGGGYTEAFF.

Details on this clone: The same CDR3 also results from other DNA sequences found in this sample. The chain joins TRBV19 to TRBJ1-2; D might be TRBD1 (5 bases). Germline V gene data show CDR1 as LNHDA and CDR2 as SQIVND (reference sequence). This CDR3 region has 14 residues. Trimming pared 1 base from V and 5 bases from J, leaving 11 bases between. For the CDR3, the DNA is TGTGCCAGTAGTATAGGGGCAGGGTCTTATGGCTACACCTTC. Its translation: CASSIGAGSYGYTF.

DNA of the CDR3: TGTGCCAGCAGTTCAGCGGGGGGGCGTATCGGGGAGCTGTTTTTT. Translating it yields CASSSAGGRIGELFF. The chain joins TRBV27 to TRBJ2-2; 10 bases fit TRBD2. The V gene's germline CDR1 is MNHEY and CDR2 SMNVEV (reference sequence). The junction had 6 bases not matched to a gene; V was cut back by 4 bases and J by 7 bases. This CDR3 contains 15 residues.

The V gene is TRBV6-1, the J gene TRBJ1-1; no clear D gene. Germline V CDR1 and CDR2: MNHNS, SASEGT. Trimming took 5 bases from V and 5 from J, leaving 9 bases between them. This CDR3 has 12 residues. The CDR3 protein is CASSKGQTEAFF. In DNA, the CDR3 is TGTGCCAGCAGTAAAGGGCAGACTGAAGCTTTCTTT.

The CDR3 loop is CASSLAGGDTDTQYF. CDR3 nucleotide sequence: TGTGCCAGCAGTCTAGCGGGGGGCGACACAGATACGCAGTATTTT. This chain joins TRBV6-5 and TRBJ2-3, with 11 bases matching TRBD2. V was clipped by 5 bases and J by 2 bases; unmatched bases: 3. CDR1 and CDR2 (germline): MNHEY, SVGAGI. CDR3 length: 15 residues.

The chain combines TRBV4-3 with TRBJ2-4; TRBD2 matches 8 bases. The CDR3 contains 18 residues. The junction had 10 bases not matched to a gene; V was cut back by 0 bases and J by 3 bases. Germline-derived CDR1 and CDR2 are LGHNA and YSLEER. The CDR3 region is CASSQDRSGRSDKNIQYF. CDR3 bases: TGCGCCAGCAGCCAAGATAGAAGCGGGAGAAGTGACAAAAACATTCAGTACTTC.

V is TRBV6-6 and J is TRBJ2-7; D is ambiguous. The germline V and J ends were trimmed by 5 bases and 6 bases, with 11 bases remaining between them. This CDR3 spans 12 amino acids. Germline loops: CDR1 MNHNY, CDR2 SVGAGI (reference sequence). The CDR3 DNA sequence: TGTGCCAGCAGTAACAGTTTTCGCGAGCAGTACTTC. It codes for CASSNSFREQYF.

This clone was detected only once. Here the CDR3 DNA reads TGTGCCAGCAGCTTGGGATCCCACACTGAAGCTTTCTTT. Protein sequence: CASSLGSHTEAFF. This chain links TRBV5-5 with TRBJ1-1; D ambiguous. The V gene lost 0 bases and the J gene lost 3 bases, with 6 bases spanning the gap. The CDR3 totals 13 residues. Germline V lookup: CDR1 SGHKS, CDR2 YYEKEE (reference sequence).

The V gene is TRBV27, the J gene TRBJ2-3; possibly TRBD1 for D (6 bases). CDR3 length: 16 amino acids. Germline V gene lookup returns CDR1 MNHEY and CDR2 SMNVEV (reference sequence). Trimming shortened V by 3 bases and J by 3 bases, and 16 bases separated the two germline ends. The CDR3 reads CASSFRPGHLTDTQYF. CDR3 DNA sequence: TGTGCCAGCAGTTTTCGTCCGGGACACTTAACAGATACGCAGTATTTT.

V and J are TRBV7-9 and TRBJ2-3; 8 bases line up with TRBD1. The CDR3 sequence is 15 residues long. The trim removed 7 bases at V and 4 bases at J, leaving 10 bases unmatched. Germline V gene sequence: CDR1 SEHNR, CDR2 FQNEAQ (reference sequence). CDR3 protein: CASIPTGDAADTQYF. The CDR3 nucleotides are TGTGCCAGCATCCCGACAGGGGATGCGGCAGATACGCAGTATTTT.

The chain carries TRBV11-2 and TRBJ1-6; 7 nucleotides align to TRBD1. The CDR3 contains 17 residues. Per the germline V gene, CDR1 is SGHAT and CDR2 is FQNNGV. V dropped 4 bases and J dropped 6; count of bases not matched to a gene: 12. The CDR3 DNA reads TGTGCCAGCAGCTCGTCTCCCGAGACAGGGACTAATTCACCCCTCCACTTT. Protein sequence: CASSSSPETGTNSPLHF.

This clone showed up just once. The chain is built from TRBV6-6 and TRBJ1-1; 8 bases are a match to TRBD1. CDR1 is MNHNY and CDR2 is SVGAGI in the germline V gene (reference sequence). The CDR3 extends over 13 amino acids. The V and J ends lost 5 bases and 7 bases, in that order; junction bases with no gene match: 6. CDR3 sequence: CASSGQGRDEAFF. CDR3 nucleotide sequence: TGTGCCAGCAGTGGACAGGGAAGGGATGAAGCTTTCTTT.

The V and J genes are TRBV4-1 and TRBJ2-7; TRBD1 or TRBD2 may be the D gene (5 bases each). CDR3 size: 14 residues. The V end lost 4 bases, the J end lost 0 bases, and 10 bases lay between the germline ends. Germline V gives CDR1 MGHRA, CDR2 YSYEKL. The CDR3 region is CASSPWDASYEQYF. The CDR3 bases are TGCGCCAGCAGCCCTTGGGACGCCTCCTACGAGCAGTACTTC.

J is TRBJ1-2 and V is TRBV4-3; D is unresolved. The CDR3 covers 15 residues. V gave up 0 bases and J gave up 2 bases, with 10 bases separating them. Germline CDR1 LGHNA, CDR2 YSLEER. The CDR3 reads CASSQDRNINYGYTF. The CDR3 region has the DNA TGCGCCAGCAGCCAAGATCGGAACATCAACTATGGCTACACCTTC.

Of note for this clone: The sample has other DNA sequences that encode this CDR3 too. The chain joins TRBV7-8 to TRBJ2-7, with D perhaps matching TRBD2 (6 bases). The length of the CDR3 is 13 residues. Germline CDR1 reads SGHVS; CDR2 reads FQNEAQ. V gave up 3 bases and J gave up 3 bases, with 9 bases separating them. CDR3 DNA: TGTGCCAGCAGCTTTAGCGGTGGCTACGAGCAGTACTTC. Translating it yields CASSFSGGYEQYF.